The source of this T cell receptor (beta chain) is a study of cytomegalovirus exposure and HLA in healthy donors. PCR involved 60 Vbeta and 13 Jbeta primers. The repertoire was sequenced with immunoSEQ multiplex PCR; TCRdb's copy has only in-frame clones and lacks some. This sample's table reports 150,000 to 200,000 clones. Healthy bone marrow donors made up the donor group. To note about this clone: What it binds is unknown.

Study observations and caveats: The study listed roughly 160 cytomegalovirus-associated TCR beta chains. In a later analysis, the majority of CMV-associated beta chains seemingly showed HLA restriction.

The germline gives CDR1 MNHNS, CDR2 SASEGT. After removal of 1 base from V and 4 bases from J, the junction contained 8 bases not matched to a gene. CDR3 length equals 16 residues. The chain recombines TRBV6-1 with TRBJ2-3; 7 nucleotides agree with TRBD2. The TCR was taken from a woman aged 55 to 70 in good health and CMV-seronegative. Material for sequencing was PBMCs. CDR3 protein: CASSEGGGGRADTQYF. The CDR3 DNA reads as TGTGCCAGCAGTGAAGGCGGCGGGGGACGGGCAGATACGCAGTATTTT.